The source of this TCR beta chain is a study of beta chain features in type 1 diabetes. This CDR3 spans 14 amino acids. Between the trimmed V and J ends, which lost 1 base and 4 bases, there was a span of 11 bases. CDR1 and CDR2 (germline): SEHNR, FQNEAQ (reference sequence). Findings of the study overall: TCRB rearrangement may or may not be influenced by HLA type; here this remained unresolved. Within each of all four CD4+ subsets, Type 1 diabetes patients had TCRB CDR3s that were moderately but significantly shorter.

Sorted cells reached over 98% purity in every population. All of the isolated RNA was reverse transcribed, so expressed TCRB transcripts were sequenced. The assay was immunoSEQ multiplex PCR, and TCRdb's table has in-frame clones only and misses some. In the table there are 600,000 or so clones, 9.5% to 15% of which are singletons. This clone was seen a handful of times. The antigen is not known. Sequenced: naive CD4+ T cells from blood. The chain has TRBV7-9 and TRBJ2-7, with D unclear. The clonotype originates from a man aged 30 to 45 with type 1 diabetes. In nucleotides, the CDR3 is TGTGCCAGCAGCTTAGACTGGGCAGGTTACGAGCAGTACTTC. This gives the protein CASSLDWAGYEQYF. Drawing the rest from reference TRBV7-9 and TRBJ2-7, the complete variable domain is DTGVSQNPRHKITKRGQNVTFRCDPISEHNRLYWYRQTLGQGPEFLTYFQNEAQLEKSRLLSDRFSAERPKGSFSTLEIQRTEQGDSAMYLCASSLDWAGYEQYFGPGTRLTVT.